This T cell receptor (beta chain) is drawn from a study of blood T cell repertoires in COVID-19. About the research overall: From the United States, Italy and Spain came samples of acute and convalescent COVID-19. The cDNA or gDNA used as material had been derived from T cells, B-cell-depleted T cells, or PBMCs.

The germline gives CDR1 MGHRA, CDR2 YSYEKL. The junction had 4 bases not matched to a gene; V was cut back by 3 bases and J by 5 bases. The CDR3 runs to 15 residues. Original analysis: It was from reference gene primer amplification that nucleated cell counts were estimated. Produced via immunoSEQ multiplex PCR; TCRdb's table is partial and in-frame only. V and J calls plus clone size are reproduced from that table; the DNA served to infer D and trimming. This table has 120,000 to 150,000 clones, approximately 80% appearing once. The rearrangement uses TRBV4-1 and TRBJ2-5, with 12 bases that match TRBD2. The receptor's source is a man aged 45-65 years with acute or convalescent COVID-19. Sequenced sample: peripheral blood. CDR3 sequence (DNA): TGCGCCAGCAGCCATGGACTAGCGGGAATGGAGACCCAGTACTTC. Translating gives CASSHGLAGMETQYF.